Each of the 18 T cell receptor beta chains below was sequenced from the same sample in a study of T cell repertoires in cytomegalovirus infection (dated 2019 in TCRdb). The run used an Illumina HiSeq 1500. In TCRdb, the public reads were trimmed at Q25 with fastp and aligned with MiXCR, with productive beta chains retained. Entries are consolidated by CDR3 protein sequence, retaining the most common genes and DNA. The sample records tens of thousands of distinct CDR3 sequences, 4% of which are singletons. Roughly a fifth of the sample belongs to the ten largest clones. The sequenced sample consisted of PBMCs. These receptors originate from a human donor in good health (CMV status not recorded). Some clones in this sample may be carry-over from other donors' samples.

This clonotype showed up many times. The chain has TRBV7-2 and TRBJ2-7, with D perhaps matching TRBD2 (5 bases). V gave up 6 bases and J gave up 3 bases, with 12 bases separating them. The CDR3 spans 13 residues. CDR1 and CDR2 from the germline V gene are SGHTA and FQGNSA. The chain's CDR3 is CASSSRGGYEQYF. The DNA for the CDR3 is TGTGCCAGCAGTTCACGAGGAGGCTACGAGCAGTACTTC. Supplemented by reference TRBV7-2 and TRBJ2-7, the full variable domain reads GAGVSQSPSNKVTEKGKDVELRCDPISGHTALYWYRQSLGQGLEFLIYFQGNSAPDKSGLPSDRFSAERTGGSVSTLTIQRTQQEDSAVYLCASSSRGGYEQYFGPGTRLTVT.

This clonotype was recorded many times. The chain employs TRBV7-2 and TRBJ2-7; a weak D match, TRBD2 (6 bases). Germline CDR1 is SGHTA and CDR2 is FQGNSA. The CDR3 spans 16 residues. The germline V and J ends were trimmed by 1 base and 7 bases, with 20 bases remaining between them. CDR3 protein: CASSLVHGSPAGEQYF. As DNA, the CDR3 is TGTGCCAGCAGCTTAGTGCACGGGAGCCCGGCGGGGGAGCAGTACTTC.

This clonotype was observed many times. Germline is not matched at one junction end, which may reflect a read error. V is TRBV7-8 and J is TRBJ1-1, with 7 bases aligning to TRBD1. Germline V CDR1 and CDR2: SGHVS, FQNEAQ. The CDR3 has 15 residues. The CDR3 bases are TGTGCCAGCAGCTTAGTGAATGGGCCGGGACAGAGCGTTATTTTT. Protein product: CASSLVNGPGQSVIF.

The table lists this clonotype with many counts. The CDR3, as DNA: TGTGCCAGCAGCTTAGCGGGCTGGGCCCAAGAGACCCAGTACTTC. As protein: CASSLAGWAQETQYF. The rearrangement uses TRBV7-2 and TRBJ2-5; no definite D call. Germline V gene sequence: CDR1 SGHTA, CDR2 FQGNSA. The CDR3 spans 15 residues. The V end was cut by 0 bases, the J end by 1 base, with 9 bases between.

This clonotype was seen ten or more times. The V call is TRBV7-2, the J call TRBJ1-4; TRBD1 matches at 7 bases. J gave up 8 bases and V 5 bases, and 11 bases lay outside the gene matches. The CDR3 covers 15 residues. In germline, CDR1 is SGHTA, CDR2 FQGNSA. CDR3 sequence (DNA): TGTGCCAGCAGCCCCTCAGGGACAGTCGGCGAAAAACTGTTTTTT. It encodes CASSPSGTVGEKLFF.

This clonotype was seen at least ten times. The V and J genes are TRBV28 and TRBJ2-5, with 8 bases fitting TRBD2. Looked up from germline, CDR1 is MDHEN and CDR2 is SYDVKM. V gave up 10 bases and J gave up 9 bases; unmatched junction bases: 13. The CDR3 length is 13 residues. The CDR3 sequence is CAIRTSGALAQYF. As DNA, the CDR3 is TGTGCCATCCGTACTAGCGGAGCCCTTGCCCAGTACTTC.

In its sample, this clonotype was seen many times. The J gene is TRBJ2-1, the V gene TRBV7-9, with D uncertain. This CDR3 has 13 amino acids. Trimming stripped 3 bases from V and 9 bases from J, with 12 bases between. Germline-derived CDR1 and CDR2 are SEHNR and FQNEAQ (reference sequence). The CDR3 protein is CASSFLGLVEQFF. The CDR3 DNA reads as TGTGCCAGCAGCTTTTTAGGCTTGGTTGAGCAGTTCTTC.

There are many counts of this clonotype. This sequence joins TRBV6-1 and TRBJ1-1; no reliable D call. The CDR3 loop spans 12 amino acids. V was cut by 5 bases and J by 4 bases, with 8 bases left in between. Germline values: CDR1 MNHNS, CDR2 SASEGT. The CDR3 loop is CASSSRVTEAFF. As DNA, the CDR3 is TGTGCCAGCAGTTCCCGAGTCACTGAAGCTTTCTTT.

The CDR3 DNA follows: TGTGCCAGCGTTGGGCAGTACCAAGAGACCCAGTACTTC. Its protein is CASVGQYQETQYF. The chain joins TRBV6-2 or TRBV6-3 to TRBJ2-5; no clear D. Germline CDR1 MNHEY, CDR2 SVGEGT. This CDR3 contains 13 residues. V lost 8 bases and J lost 0, with 10 bases in between.

This clonotype appeared many times. The chain employs TRBV7-3 and TRBJ2-3; D perhaps matches TRBD1 (6 bases). The germline gives CDR1 SGHTA, CDR2 FQGTGA. The V and J ends lost 1 base and 2 bases respectively, with 13 bases between them. The CDR3 runs to 16 residues. CDR3 loop: CASSLIWTESTDTQYF. The CDR3 DNA is TGTGCCAGCAGCTTAATATGGACAGAGTCCACAGATACGCAGTATTTT.

This clonotype was recorded at least ten times. The V and J genes are TRBV7-2 and TRBJ1-2, with D hard to call. Germline-derived CDR1 and CDR2 are SGHTA and FQGNSA. The V gene lost 1 base and the J gene lost 5 bases, with 14 bases spanning the gap. The CDR3 runs to 15 residues. The CDR3 is CASSLDRLPYYGYTF. The CDR3 nucleotides read TGTGCCAGCAGCTTAGACCGGTTACCCTATTATGGCTACACCTTC.

This clonotype was recorded at least ten times. This rearrangement joins TRBV7-6 to TRBJ2-7; a possible D gene is TRBD2 (6 bases). The CDR3 loop spans 14 amino acids. Trimming pared 2 bases from V and 6 bases from J, leaving 14 bases between. Germline loops: CDR1 SGHVS, CDR2 FNYEAQ. The CDR3 bases are TGTGCCAGCAGCTTACAGGCGGGATGGTCCGAGCAGTACTTC. Translated: CASSLQAGWSEQYF.

The table lists this clonotype with many counts. For the CDR3, the DNA is TGTGCCAGCAGTCCTGACAGGCGTAATGAAAAACTGTTTTTT. Protein product: CASSPDRRNEKLFF. The chain has TRBV7-2 and TRBJ1-4, with D maybe TRBD1 (6 bases). The CDR3 covers 14 residues. V lost 6 bases and J lost 4, with 12 bases in between. The germline gives CDR1 SGHTA, CDR2 FQGNSA.

This clonotype was observed many times. The chain couples TRBV6-1 to TRBJ2-7, with 7 bases identical to TRBD1. Trimming took 6 bases from V and 4 from J; bases not matched to a gene: 9. The CDR3 is 14 residues long. Germline lookup yields CDR1 MNHNS and CDR2 SASEGT. CDR3 coding DNA: TGTGCCAGCAGCAGTGCCCCGGGACAGTACGAGCAGTACTTC. Its translation is CASSSAPGQYEQYF.

This clonotype was found many times. CDR3 coding DNA: TGTGCCAGCAGCTTAGGGTCCTTCGGGACTGAAGCTTTCTTT. Residues: CASSLGSFGTEAFF. The V call is TRBV7-2, the J call TRBJ1-1, with D unclear. CDR1 is SGHTA, CDR2 FQGNSA, per germline. The CDR3 contains 14 residues. Trimming removed 1 base at V and 5 bases at J, with 11 bases between.

This clonotype was observed many times. The V gene is TRBV11-2, the J gene TRBJ2-1; D gene ambiguous. Per the germline V gene, CDR1 is SGHAT and CDR2 is FQNNGV. The CDR3 consists of 12 residues. Trimming shortened V by 2 bases and J by 7 bases, and 6 bases separated the two germline ends. The CDR3 bases are TGTGCCAGCAGCTTATGGCTAAATGAGCAGTTCTTC. This translates into CASSLWLNEQFF.

This clonotype was recorded at least ten times. CDR3 region: CASTPAGINTEAFF. The DNA for the CDR3 is TGTGCCAGCACCCCTGCGGGGATAAACACTGAAGCTTTCTTT. The chain combines TRBV7-2 with TRBJ1-1, with unresolved D. V was clipped by 7 bases and J by 2 bases, with 14 bases between them. CDR3 length: 14 residues. Germline assignment: CDR1 SGHTA and CDR2 FQGNSA.

This clonotype was picked up many times. This chain uses TRBV5-4 with TRBJ1-6; D unclear. The CDR3 is 17 residues long. Deletions cut 3 bases from V and 0 bases from J, with 13 bases between. Germline CDR1 and CDR2: SGHNT and YYREEE (reference sequence). CDR3 coding DNA: TGTGCCAGCAGCTCCGGGGAGGCCGGCTCCTATAATTCACCCCTCCACTTT. Its translation is CASSSGEAGSYNSPLHF.